The 10 T cell receptor beta chains given below trace back to one sample, sequenced in a study of cytomegalovirus exposure and HLA in healthy donors. The PCR had 60 Vbeta and 13 Jbeta primers. Libraries were prepared by immunoSEQ multiplex PCR; TCRdb keeps only in-frame clonotypes and omits some of them. The sample records about 100,000 clones, about 79% being singletons. Material for sequencing was PBMCs. These receptors all stem from a woman under 30 in good health and CMV-seronegative.

The V and J genes are TRBV7-8 and TRBJ1-5; no clear D gene. The CDR3 covers 15 residues. Germline CDR1 and CDR2: SGHVS and FQNEAQ. The V end lost 1 base, the J end lost 4 bases, and 11 bases lay between the germline ends. The chain's CDR3 is CASSLVHGANQPQHF. In nucleotides, the CDR3 is TGTGCCAGCAGCTTAGTTCATGGAGCTAATCAGCCCCAGCATTTT.

The rearrangement joins TRBV4-2 to TRBJ2-3; 13 bases align to TRBD2. Looked up from germline, CDR1 is LGHNA and CDR2 is YNFKEQ. The CDR3 is 17 amino acids. The V segment lost 3 bases and the J segment 5 bases; nucleotides outside the gene matches: 8. CDR3 amino acids: CASSHGTSGEDEDTQYF. Here the CDR3 DNA reads TGTGCCAGCAGCCACGGGACTAGCGGGGAGGACGAAGATACGCAGTATTTT.

The chain carries TRBV7-9 and TRBJ2-1; 7 bases are shared with TRBD2. The CDR3 extends over 13 amino acids. Per germline, CDR1 SEHNR and CDR2 FQNEAQ (reference sequence). Losses at the gene ends were 0 bases for V and 8 bases for J; bases not matched to a gene: 1. The CDR3, as DNA: TGTGCCAGCAGCTTAGCTGCGGGGGATGAGCAGTTCTTC. Translating gives CASSLAAGDEQFF.

In regard to this clone: The same CDR3 can be traced to other DNA sequences in this sample. The DNA of the CDR3 is TGTGCCAGCAGCCCCACTAGCGGGGGGGACAATGAGCAGTTCTTC. It translates to CASSPTSGGDNEQFF. This sequence joins TRBV7-3 and TRBJ2-1, with 13 bases aligning to TRBD2. Germline assignment: CDR1 SGHTA and CDR2 FQGTGA. The CDR3 has 15 amino acids. With 5 bases clipped from V and 5 bases from J, the junction kept 3 bases outside the gene matches. The full variable domain, in which reference TRBV7-3 and TRBJ2-1 provide the parts outside the CDR3, is GAGVSQTPSNKVTEKGKYVELRCDPISGHTALYWYRQSLGQGPEFLIYFQGTGAADDSGLPNDRFFAVRPEGSVSTLKIQRTERGDSAVYLCASSPTSGGDNEQFFGPGTRLTVL.

This clone appeared a few times. The chain carries TRBV6-5 and TRBJ1-3, with 8 bases lining up with TRBD1. From germline, CDR1 is MNHEY and CDR2 SVGAGI. The CDR3 covers 15 residues. J gave up 7 bases and V 6 bases, and 11 bases lay outside the gene matches. The CDR3 reads CASRPDRGGRNTIYF. CDR3 nucleotide sequence: TGTGCCAGCAGACCCGACAGGGGAGGTCGGAACACCATATATTTT.

The chain couples TRBV28 to TRBJ2-2; 8 bases agree with TRBD1. Germline V gene lookup returns CDR1 MDHEN and CDR2 SYDVKM. The CDR3 is 16 residues long. Unmatched junction bases numbered 9, after V lost 5 bases and J lost 4 bases. For the CDR3, the DNA is TGTGCCAGCAGTACCATTGACAGGGGAAGCACCGGGGAGCTGTTTTTT. Encoded protein: CASSTIDRGSTGELFF.

This sequence joins TRBV19 and TRBJ2-6; D perhaps matches TRBD2 (5 bases). Deletions cut 7 bases from V and 2 bases from J, with 15 bases between. This CDR3 is built from 16 residues. From germline, CDR1 is LNHDA and CDR2 SQIVND (reference sequence). DNA of the CDR3: TGTGCCAGTACTCCCGGTGGGAGAGCTGGGGCCAACGTCCTGACTTTC. Its protein product is CASTPGGRAGANVLTF.

Only one count was recorded for this clone. The chain links TRBV7-9 to TRBJ2-1; 11 nucleotides line up with TRBD2. CDR1 SEHNR and CDR2 FQNEAQ come from the germline V gene (reference sequence). J gave up 5 bases and V 4 bases, and 7 bases lay outside the gene matches. This CDR3 has 16 amino acids. For the CDR3, the DNA is TGTGCCAGCAGCTCAGGCCCGGGACTAGCGGACAATGAGCAGTTCTTC. Translating it yields CASSSGPGLADNEQFF. Filled out from reference TRBV7-9 and TRBJ2-1, the complete variable domain reads DTGVSQNPRHKITKRGQNVTFRCDPISEHNRLYWYRQTLGQGPEFLTYFQNEAQLEKSRLLSDRFSAERPKGSFSTLEIQRTEQGDSAMYLCASSSGPGLADNEQFFGPGTRLTVL.

The V and J genes are TRBV19 and TRBJ1-2; 7 nucleotides agree with TRBD1. The CDR3 is 12 residues long. V was pared by 5 bases and J by 3 bases, with 0 bases of the junction left unmatched. Germline V gives CDR1 LNHDA, CDR2 SQIVND (reference sequence). CDR3: CASSDRDYGYTF. The CDR3 region has the DNA TGTGCCAGTAGTGACAGGGACTATGGCTACACCTTC. Based on the CDR3 plus reference TRBV19 and TRBJ1-2, the full variable domain is DGGITQSPKYLFRKEGQNVTLSCEQNLNHDAMYWYRQDPGQGLRLIYYSQIVNDFQKGDIAEGYSVSREKKESFPLTVTSAQKNPTAFYLCASSDRDYGYTFGSGTRLTVV.

The V and J genes are TRBV6-1 and TRBJ1-1; D remains unclear. V shed 9 bases and J shed 4 bases, with 12 bases lying between them. The CDR3 sequence is 12 residues long. Germline lookup yields CDR1 MNHNS and CDR2 SASEGT. This CDR3 reads CASGGYRTEAFF. CDR3 DNA: TGTGCCAGTGGAGGTTATCGCACTGAAGCTTTCTTT.